A selection of T cell receptor beta chains follows, all from one sample in a study of blood T cell repertoires in COVID-19. Produced via immunoSEQ multiplex PCR; TCRdb's table is partial and in-frame only. This sample has 180,000 or so clones, with 80% to 90% found just once. The sequencing sample was made of PBMCs or T cells enriched from blood (not recorded which). These receptors were collected from a woman aged 40 to 55 with acute COVID-19. Both conserved end residues are part of each CDR3. D genes are given only for firm matches. Size is omitted from some rows. Given values are once, few, many or a class for expanded clones.

cdr3_nt cdr3_aa j_call d_call clone_size v_call
TGTGCCAGCAGCCCCACCGGGACAGGGAAAGAGACCCAGTACTTC CASSPTGTGKETQYF TRBJ2-5 TRBD1 - TRBV9
TGTGCCAGCAGCCAACATGGGAACACTGAAGCTTTCTTT CASSQHGNTEAFF TRBJ1-1 - few TRBV28
TGTGCCAGCTCACCTGGCACCTCGATCTACGAGCAGTACTTC CASSPGTSIYEQYF TRBJ2-7 - - TRBV18
TGTGCCAGCAGCGTCCCCCCGGTTTTCGAAAAACTGTTTTTT CASSVPPVFEKLFF TRBJ1-4 - - TRBV6-5
TGCGCCAGCAGCGGGCAGGGGTGGTTTGAAAAACTGTTTTTT CASSGQGWFEKLFF TRBJ1-4 - - TRBV4-1
TGTGCCACCAGTGGGGGATACAGGGGAGATGAAAAACTGTTTTTT CATSGGYRGDEKLFF TRBJ1-4 TRBD1 - TRBV24-1
TGTGCCAGCAGCGCCCTGGTCGGCTCCTACGAGCAGTACTTC CASSALVGSYEQYF TRBJ2-7 - - TRBV2
TGTGCCAGTAGCCCCGGGGGGGTCGGGACAGATACGCAGTATTTT CASSPGGVGTDTQYF TRBJ2-3 TRBD2 - TRBV19
TGTGCCAGCAGCTCCGCAGGACGGGGGGGGTATTTT CASSSAGRGGYF TRBJ2-3 TRBD2 - TRBV7-2
TGTGCCAGCAGCGTAGCTTACGGGGGGGCCTACGAGCAGTACTTC CASSVAYGGAYEQYF TRBJ2-7 TRBD2 - TRBV9
TGCAGTGCTAGTGGAGACAGAAACACTGAAGCTTTCTTT CSASGDRNTEAFF TRBJ1-1 - - TRBV20-1
TGTGCCTGGATCCCACCGCGAGGGAACACCGGGGAGCTGTTTTTT CAWIPPRGNTGELFF TRBJ2-2 - - TRBV30
TGTGCCAGCAGCGTCAACCCAACAGGGACTGGAAACACCATATATTTT CASSVNPTGTGNTIYF TRBJ1-3 - - TRBV7-9
TGTGCCAGCAGTTCTAAAAACCGGGACAGAAATGAAAAACTGTTTTTT CASSSKNRDRNEKLFF TRBJ1-4 TRBD1 - TRBV27
TGCGCCAGCAGCCGATCTGGACAGCTTGGAAACACCATATATTTT CASSRSGQLGNTIYF TRBJ1-3 - - TRBV4-1
TGTGCCACCAGCGGAGGGACTAGCGGGAGTAATGAGCAGTTCTTC CATSGGTSGSNEQFF TRBJ2-1 TRBD2 - TRBV15
TGTGCCAGCAGCCAAGGGTCAGGGGTGTATGGCTACACCTTC CASSQGSGVYGYTF TRBJ1-2 - - TRBV3-1/TRBV3-2
TGCGCCAGCAGCACCGGACTAGCGGGTTACAATGAGCAGTTCTTC CASSTGLAGYNEQFF TRBJ2-1 TRBD2 - TRBV5-1
TGTGCTAGTGGTTCGGACAGGTGGGGGTCCCAAGATGAAAAACTGTTTTTT CASGSDRWGSQDEKLFF TRBJ1-4 TRBD1 once TRBV12-5
TGTGCCAGCAGCTCCGGGACTAGCGGGAGCGAGCAGTACTTC CASSSGTSGSEQYF TRBJ2-7 TRBD2 - TRBV7-3
TGTGCCAGCAGCGTAGGGGACAGGGGACAGCCCCAGCATTTT CASSVGDRGQPQHF TRBJ1-5 TRBD1 once TRBV9
TGTGCCAGCAGTTTTGGGCAGGGGGCGCGCACAGATACGCAGTATTTT CASSFGQGARTDTQYF TRBJ2-3 TRBD1 - TRBV28
TGTGCCAGTTCTCATCGCCCCACAGACACAACTAATGAAAAACTGTTTTTT CASSHRPTDTTNEKLFF TRBJ1-4 - - TRBV2
TGTGCCAGTAGCCCAACAGGAACTGAAGCTTTCTTT CASSPTGTEAFF TRBJ1-1 - - TRBV19
TGTGCCAGTAGTCTCCGGACAGGGGGCCCCAATCAGCCCCAGCATTTT CASSLRTGGPNQPQHF TRBJ1-5 TRBD1 - TRBV19
TGTGCCAGCAGCTTAGATCGAGACGAGCAGTACTTC CASSLDRDEQYF TRBJ2-7 - - TRBV11-2
TGCGCCAGCAGCCACCCGGGACAGGGGCATGAAAAACTGTTTTTT CASSHPGQGHEKLFF TRBJ1-4 TRBD1 - TRBV4-1
TGCGCCAGCAGCTTGGAGTCTAGCGGGTGGGACGAGCAGTACTTC CASSLESSGWDEQYF TRBJ2-7 TRBD2 once TRBV5-1